Presented here are 28 T cell receptor beta chains from one specimen sequenced in a study of T cell responses to AZD1222 COVID-19 vaccine. TCRdb keeps only in-frame clones here, not all; method: immunoSEQ multiplex PCR. The sample holds roughly 100,000 clones; roughly 83% are singletons and the top ten take about a sixth. The specimen comprised peripheral blood, sampled on day 0 of AZD1222 vaccination. The receptors derive from an adult in good health.

The CDR3 is CASSFSMVKFF. CDR3 sequence (DNA): TGTGCCAGTTCGTTCTCGATGGTGAAGTTCTTC. This chain links TRBV14 with TRBJ2-1; D is unresolved. The V end lost 9 bases, the J end lost 14 bases, and 17 bases lay between the germline ends. From germline, CDR1 is SGHDN and CDR2 FVKESK. The CDR3 is 11 residues long.

The chain carries TRBV29-1 and TRBJ2-5, with a weak D call TRBD1 (5 bases). The germline V and J ends were trimmed by 3 bases and 2 bases, with 10 bases remaining between them. The CDR3 covers 13 residues. Looked up from germline, CDR1 is SQVTM and CDR2 is ANQGSEA. The CDR3 is CSVEETAQETQYF. The CDR3 DNA follows: TGCAGCGTTGAGGAGACAGCTCAAGAGACCCAGTACTTC.

The chain combines TRBV7-9 with TRBJ2-7; D is undetermined. The V gene's germline CDR1 is SEHNR and CDR2 FQNEAQ (reference sequence). Trimming took 8 bases from V and 5 from J, leaving 13 bases between them. CDR3 length: 12 amino acids. CDR3 in DNA: TGTGCCAGCTCAGGCCGCAGCAACGAGCAGTACTTC. It is translated as CASSGRSNEQYF.

The rearrangement joins TRBV29-1 to TRBJ2-3; no reliable D call. The CDR3 is 12 amino acids. Trimming shortened V by 7 bases and J by 3 bases, and 11 bases separated the two germline ends. Germline values: CDR1 SQVTM, CDR2 ANQGSEA. The CDR3 DNA reads as TGCAGCGGCCAGCCTGGGACAGATACGCAGTATTTT. Its translation is CSGQPGTDTQYF.

The genes are TRBV6-1 and TRBJ1-5; D uncertain. This CDR3 spans 14 amino acids. Trimming removed 2 bases at V and 6 bases at J, with 11 bases between. CDR1 is MNHNS, CDR2 SASEGT, per germline. In nucleotides, the CDR3 is TGTGCCAGCAGTGAAAACCCCAATTCTCAGCCCCAGCATTTT. Translated, it gives CASSENPNSQPQHF.

This clone occurred a few times. The chain employs TRBV7-9 and TRBJ2-5; D call uncertain. V gave up 3 bases and J gave up 2 bases, with 13 bases separating them. The CDR3 spans 15 residues. Germline CDR1 and CDR2: SEHNR and FQNEAQ (reference sequence). In DNA form, the CDR3 reads TGTGCCAGCAGCTTCTTAGGCGTTGTACAAGAGACCCAGTACTTC. Encoded protein: CASSFLGVVQETQYF. The full variable domain, its missing parts supplied by reference TRBV7-9 and TRBJ2-5, is DTGVSQNPRHKITKRGQNVTFRCDPISEHNRLYWYRQTLGQGPEFLTYFQNEAQLEKSRLLSDRFSAERPKGSFSTLEIQRTEQGDSAMYLCASSFLGVVQETQYFGPGTRLLVL.

This chain connects TRBV6-5 to TRBJ2-5; 7 bases line up with TRBD2. CDR1 and CDR2 (germline): MNHEY, SVGAGI. V dropped 7 bases and J dropped 9; count of bases not matched to a gene: 14. CDR3 length: 14 residues. CDR3 DNA sequence: TGTGCCAGCAAGCCTAGCGGCCCTCAATGGGCCCAGTACTTC. This sequence encodes CASKPSGPQWAQYF.

This chain connects TRBV2 to TRBJ1-1; D is undetermined. The V gene lost 6 bases and the J gene lost 5 bases, with 4 bases spanning the gap. Germline-derived CDR1 and CDR2 are SNHLY and FYNNEI. This CDR3 has 10 residues. The CDR3 loop is CASRFTEAFF. DNA of the CDR3: TGTGCCAGCAGATTTACTGAAGCTTTCTTT.

This clone was seen only once. The chain uses TRBV19 and TRBJ2-5; TRBD2 matches 14 bases. With 3 bases clipped from V and 1 base from J, the junction kept 4 bases outside the gene matches. The CDR3 is 17 residues long. CDR1 and CDR2 from the germline V gene are LNHDA and SQIVND (reference sequence). CDR3 amino acids: CASSIQGLAGGQETQYF. The DNA of the CDR3 is TGTGCCAGTAGTATCCAAGGACTAGCGGGGGGCCAAGAGACCCAGTACTTC.

The chain combines TRBV18 with TRBJ1-2, with 10 bases lining up with TRBD1. This CDR3 has 14 amino acids. V lost 3 bases and J lost 8; bases outside the gene matches: 6. CDR1 KGHSH and CDR2 LQKENI come from the germline V gene. The CDR3 here is CASSPSDRGNGYTF. In DNA, the CDR3 is TGTGCCAGCTCACCTTCGGACAGGGGGAACGGCTACACCTTC.

This clone was counted between two and nine times. V is TRBV11-3 and J is TRBJ1-2; D is undetermined. The germline CDR1 and CDR2 sequences are SGHNT and YENEEA. The CDR3 loop spans 16 amino acids. The V and J ends lost 2 bases and 4 bases respectively, with 17 bases between them. The CDR3 coding sequence is TGTGCCAGCAGCTTAAACACCCCGGGTCTTAGCTATGGCTACACCTTC. This encodes CASSLNTPGLSYGYTF.

DNA of the CDR3: TGTGCCAGCAGCCCCTTTAGCGGGGGTAACACCGGGGAGCTGTTTTTT. This translates into CASSPFSGGNTGELFF. This chain links TRBV3-1 (or the pseudogene TRBV3-2) with TRBJ2-2, with 9 bases lining up with TRBD2. The ends lost 4 bases at V and 2 bases at J; junction bases unmatched: 5. CDR1 is LGHDT, CDR2 YNNKEL, per germline (reference sequence). This CDR3 is 16 amino acids long.

J is TRBJ1-1 and V is TRBV5-6; D might be TRBD1 (6 bases). Germline V lookup: CDR1 SGHDT, CDR2 YYEEEE. There are 18 residues in the CDR3. V shed 2 bases and J shed 1 base, with 21 bases lying between them. CDR3 amino acids: CASSFRRGGKSPNTEAFF. DNA of the CDR3: TGTGCCAGCAGCTTCCGAAGGGGGGGCAAAAGCCCGAACACTGAAGCTTTCTTT.

The rearrangement joins TRBV27 to TRBJ2-3; D is perhaps TRBD1 (6 bases). The CDR3 is 14 residues long. Trimming removed 0 bases at V and 8 bases at J, with 12 bases between. Germline assignment: CDR1 MNHEY and CDR2 SMNVEV (reference sequence). Written as DNA, the CDR3 is TGTGCCAGCAGTTTATCACAGGGAGCCGCTACGCAGTATTTT. This sequence encodes CASSLSQGAATQYF.

This clone showed up just once. This chain uses TRBV11-2 with TRBJ1-2, with 8 positions matching TRBD1. Germline V gene lookup returns CDR1 SGHAT and CDR2 FQNNGV. The CDR3 has 14 amino acids. Germline trimming cut 4 bases from V and 4 bases from J; bases unmatched to any gene: 5. CDR3 DNA: TGTGCCAGCAGCTCGGGACAGGCAATCTATGGCTACACCTTC. This translates into CASSSGQAIYGYTF.

The rearrangement links TRBV3-1 (or the pseudogene TRBV3-2) to TRBJ2-2; TRBD2 matches at 12 bases. This CDR3 is built from 18 residues. V was pared by 4 bases and J by 5 bases, with 11 bases of the junction left unmatched. Germline V gene sequence: CDR1 LGHDT, CDR2 YNNKEL (reference sequence). DNA of the CDR3: TGTGCCAGCAGCCGCGCTCGACTAGCGGGGGATGGGACCGGGGAGCTGTTTTTT. Residues: CASSRARLAGDGTGELFF.

The V and J genes are TRBV7-2 and TRBJ1-4; perhaps TRBD1 as D (6 bases). The germline V and J ends were trimmed by 1 base and 2 bases, with 8 bases remaining between them. The CDR3 runs to 15 residues. The V gene's germline CDR1 is SGHTA and CDR2 FQGNSA. The CDR3 DNA follows: TGTGCCAGCAGCTTAGAGGGGGGCACTAATGAAAAACTGTTTTTT. The encoded protein is CASSLEGGTNEKLFF.

The V gene is TRBV6-6, the J gene TRBJ2-5; D might be TRBD2 (6 bases). From germline, CDR1 is MNHNY and CDR2 SVGAGI (reference sequence). V was pared by 2 bases and J by 2 bases, with 6 bases between. The CDR3 runs 13 residues. The CDR3 coding sequence is TGTGCCAGCAGTTACCGGGGGCAAGAGACCCAGTACTTC. Amino acid sequence: CASSYRGQETQYF.

The chain employs TRBV3-1 (or the pseudogene TRBV3-2) and TRBJ2-7; 7 nucleotides agree with TRBD1. The CDR3 length is 19 residues. The junction had 16 bases not matched to a gene; V was cut back by 2 bases and J by 0 bases. Germline V lookup: CDR1 LGHDT, CDR2 YNNKEL (reference sequence). CDR3 in amino acids: CASSQIPRNPDRTSYEQYV. CDR3 in DNA: TGTGCCAGCAGCCAAATCCCTAGAAATCCGGACAGGACCTCCTACGAGCAGTACGTC.

J is TRBJ2-5 and V is TRBV6-5; D may be TRBD2 (5 bases). The CDR3 contains 13 residues. V lost 5 bases and J lost 5, with 12 bases in between. The V gene's germline CDR1 is MNHEY and CDR2 SVGAGI. The CDR3 DNA reads TGTGCCAGCAGTCGGGGTATTCGGGAGACCCAGTACTTC. Translation: CASSRGIRETQYF.

This clone was recorded only once. The chain has TRBV5-8 and TRBJ1-2; D unresolved. Trimming removed 0 bases at V and 7 bases at J, with 10 bases between. Looked up from germline, CDR1 is SGHTS and CDR2 is YDEGEE. The CDR3 has 13 residues. Written as DNA, the CDR3 is TGTGCCAGCAGCTTGGCCCTCCCGGGTGGCTACACCTTC. Amino acids: CASSLALPGGYTF.

CDR3 bases: TGTGCCAGCAACTCCGGGACTAGGGACTACAATGAGCAGTTCTTC. It encodes CASNSGTRDYNEQFF. V is TRBV28 and J is TRBJ2-1, with 8 positions matching TRBD2. The junction had 8 bases not matched to a gene; V was cut back by 7 bases and J by 3 bases. This CDR3 comprises 15 residues. The V gene's germline CDR1 is MDHEN and CDR2 SYDVKM. Together with reference TRBV28 and TRBJ2-1, the CDR3 gives the full variable domain: DVKVTQSSRYLVKRTGEKVFLECVQDMDHENMFWYRQDPGLGLRLIYFSYDVKMKEKGDIPEGYSVSREKKERFSLILESASTNQTSMYLCASNSGTRDYNEQFFGPGTRLTVL.

The chain links TRBV20-1 to TRBJ2-5; either TRBD1 or TRBD2 may supply D (5 bases each). V was trimmed by 7 bases and J by 5 bases, leaving 8 bases between them. In germline, CDR1 is DFQATT, CDR2 SNEGSKA (reference sequence). The CDR3 loop spans 10 amino acids. Here the CDR3 DNA reads TGCAGTGTGGGGGACGAGACCCAGTACTTC. Encoded protein: CSVGDETQYF.

Comment on this clone: Since a much larger clone is just one base distant, this may be a read error. This sample includes further DNA sequences coding for the same CDR3. The genes are TRBV7-9 and TRBJ1-6; D unresolved. V lost 1 base, J lost 4 bases, and 5 bases lay in between. The CDR3 sequence is 14 residues long. Germline V gives CDR1 SEHNR, CDR2 FQNEAQ (reference sequence). The CDR3 nucleotides are TGTGCCAGCAGCTTAGAACAATATAATTCACCCCTCCACTTT. This codes for CASSLEQYNSPLHF. Full variable domain (remainder filled in from reference TRBV7-9 and TRBJ1-6): DTGVSQNPRHKITKRGQNVTFRCDPISEHNRLYWYRQTLGQGPEFLTYFQNEAQLEKSRLLSDRFSAERPKGSFSTLEIQRTEQGDSAMYLCASSLEQYNSPLHFGNGTRLTVT.

V gene TRBV13 combines with J gene TRBJ2-1; 9 nucleotides line up with TRBD2. The germline CDR1 and CDR2 sequences are PRHDT and FYEKMQ (reference sequence). This CDR3 comprises 14 residues. After removal of 8 bases from V and 7 bases from J, the junction contained 9 bases not matched to a gene. CDR3 coding DNA: TGTGCCAGCTTAGTGGCGGGAGGGGCAAATGAGCAGTTCTTC. It is translated as CASLVAGGANEQFF. The variable domain in full, completed from reference TRBV13 and TRBJ2-1, reads AAGVIQSPRHLIKEKRETATLKCYPIPRHDTVYWYQQGPGQDPQFLISFYEKMQSDKGSIPDRFSAQQFSDYHSELNMSSLELGDSALYFCASLVAGGANEQFFGPGTRLTVL.

Only a few counts were recorded for this clone. The genes are TRBV18 and TRBJ1-4; 10 bases are a match to TRBD1. Germline-derived CDR1 and CDR2 are KGHSH and LQKENI. This CDR3 region has 14 residues. V was clipped by 6 bases and J by 7 bases; unmatched bases: 5. CDR3 in amino acids: CASSFGQGGEKLFF. CDR3 nucleotides: TGTGCCAGCTCCTTCGGACAGGGGGGTGAAAAACTGTTTTTT.

This rearrangement joins TRBV27 to TRBJ2-5; maybe TRBD1 (6 bases). V was cut by 5 bases and J by 4 bases, with 11 bases left in between. CDR3 size: 13 residues. The germline gives CDR1 MNHEY, CDR2 SMNVEV (reference sequence). CDR3 coding DNA: TGTGCCAGCAGTCACAGGGTGGGAGAGACCCAGTACTTC. It translates to CASSHRVGETQYF.

The chain joins TRBV15 to TRBJ2-5; D ambiguous. V gave up 1 base and J gave up 1 base, with 7 bases separating them. Germline CDR1 LNHNV, CDR2 YYDKDF (reference sequence). This CDR3 region has 14 residues. CDR3 DNA sequence: TGTGCCACCAGCAGAGGCCAGGTCCAAGAGACCCAGTACTTC. It yields the protein CATSRGQVQETQYF.